The present T cell receptor (beta chain) was sequenced within a study of prognosis after radiotherapy for stage I lung cancer. From genomic DNA, TCR beta CDR3 was amplified by two-round multiplex PCR. Amplification during the initial PCR round employed primers specific to each TRBV and TRBJ gene. Universal primers were what the second PCR round used. TCRdb ran MiXCR on the multiplex PCR reads and lists one entry per CDR3 protein. The sample lists 10,000 to 15,000 distinct CDR3 sequences; about 43% were seen once. The CDR3 has 14 residues. Per germline, CDR1 LNHDA and CDR2 SQIVND (reference sequence). For this clonotype: What it binds is not known. The junction shows a germline mismatch at one end, possibly a read error.

The study, taken as a whole, reports: Post-treatment Shannon entropy following stereotactic body radiation therapy was lower among patients who developed distant metastases. The number of unique TCR clones went down after stereotactic body radiation therapy, with a median of around 9,500 versus 6,500.

This receptor was obtained from a donor aged 50 or older with non-small cell lung cancer. Here the sequenced sample was PBMCs, taken before or after stereotactic body radiation therapy (not recorded which). This chain uses TRBV19 with TRBJ2-2; D perhaps matches TRBD2 (6 bases). CDR3 nucleotide sequence: TGTGCCAGTAGTCCCATGGGGGGTACCGGGGAGCTGGTTTTT. It is translated as CASSPMGGTGELVF.